This TCR beta chain was found in a study of T cell responses to AZD1222 COVID-19 vaccine. Overall study findings and caveats: Repertoire samples came only from after the peak T cell response.

The ends lost 0 bases at V and 7 bases at J; junction bases unmatched: 4. The CDR3 sequence is 14 residues long. The V gene's germline CDR1 is SGHRS and CDR2 YFSETQ. Sequencing used immunoSEQ multiplex PCR; TCRdb keeps in-frame clones, though not all of them. Of tens of thousands of clones listed, 75% to 85% are singletons. Concerning this clone: Its antigen is unknown.

This specimen was peripheral blood, taken on day 0 of AZD1222 vaccination. This chain uses TRBV5-1 with TRBJ1-1; TRBD1 agrees at 9 bases. This clonotype was obtained from an adult in good health. The CDR3, as DNA: TGCGCCAGCAGCTTGGACGGGACAGGGTTTGAAGCTTTCTTT. It translates to CASSLDGTGFEAFF.